The source of this T cell receptor (beta chain) is a study of CD8 T cells in Susac syndrome. At the level of the study: When their blood was taken, patients with Susac syndrome were therapy-naive, taking corticosteroids, or taking intravenous immunoglobulin alone.

Overall study results and limits: Susac-specific public clones were found in total CD8+ and CD8+ TEMRA repertoires, numbering around 16 and five, respectively.

Reverse transcription of roughly 0.45 to 1 ug RNA was performed with random hexamers. TCRdb called the immunoSEQ multiplex PCR reads again in MiXCR, with one record for every CDR3 protein. The sample has 80,000 or so distinct CDR3 sequences; 96% are singletons. This clonotype was counted a few times. Antigen: not known. This receptor was obtained from a human donor with Susac syndrome. The material sequenced was CD8+ T cells from PBMCs.

The CDR3 protein is CASSGDSYEQYF. The CDR3, as DNA: TGTGCCAGCAGCGGTGACAGCTACGAGCAGTACTTC. This sequence joins TRBV12-3 or TRBV12-4 and TRBJ2-7, with D maybe TRBD1 (5 bases). The V and J ends lost 6 bases and 3 bases respectively, with 9 bases between them. This CDR3 region has 12 residues.